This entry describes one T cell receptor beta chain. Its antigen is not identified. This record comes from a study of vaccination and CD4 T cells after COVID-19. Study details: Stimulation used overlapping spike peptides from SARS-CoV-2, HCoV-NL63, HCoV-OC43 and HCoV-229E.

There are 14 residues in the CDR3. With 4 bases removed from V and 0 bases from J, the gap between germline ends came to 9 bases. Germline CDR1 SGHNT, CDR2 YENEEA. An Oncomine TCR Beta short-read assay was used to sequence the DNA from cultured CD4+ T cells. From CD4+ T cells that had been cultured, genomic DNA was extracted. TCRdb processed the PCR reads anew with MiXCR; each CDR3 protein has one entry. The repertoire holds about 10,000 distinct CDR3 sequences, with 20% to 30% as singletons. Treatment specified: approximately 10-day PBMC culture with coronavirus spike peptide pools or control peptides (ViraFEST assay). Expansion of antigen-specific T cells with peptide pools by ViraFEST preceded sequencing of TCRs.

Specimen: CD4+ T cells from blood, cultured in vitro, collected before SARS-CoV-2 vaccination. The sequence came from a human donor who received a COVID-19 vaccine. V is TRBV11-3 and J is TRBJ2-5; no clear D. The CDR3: CASSSRTYQETQYF. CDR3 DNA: TGTGCCAGCAGCTCCCGGACGTACCAAGAGACCCAGTACTTC.